This T cell receptor (beta chain) was captured in a study of shared clonotypes between healthy human individuals. Background on the study: A few men and two women, aged 18 to 49, were donors. The study's findings and limits: A handful of donors shared around 5.2% of their naive CD4 clonotypes.

Terminally differentiated effector memory CD45RA+ cells were left out of the naive CD8 fraction, which was CD45RO-negative and positively selected for CCR7. The germline gives CDR1 WNHNN, CDR2 SYGVQD (reference sequence). Trimming shortened V by 3 bases and J by 8 bases, and 10 bases separated the two germline ends. The CDR3 runs to 13 residues. As for this clone: The antigen is not known.

Evenly divided among several immunoSEQ plates was the genomic DNA of each subset. Only in-frame clones appear in the TCRdb table, and some are missing; sequencing was by immunoSEQ multiplex PCR. The table has about 650,000 clones, just under 97% seen once. Sequencing was carried out using naive CD8+ T cells sorted from blood. The source is a woman aged 25 to 39 in good health. This chain links TRBV10-1 with TRBJ2-2; D is ambiguous. The CDR3 bases are TGCGCCAGCAGTGACTCGACCTCGGGGGAGCTGTTTTTT. Translating gives CASSDSTSGELFF.